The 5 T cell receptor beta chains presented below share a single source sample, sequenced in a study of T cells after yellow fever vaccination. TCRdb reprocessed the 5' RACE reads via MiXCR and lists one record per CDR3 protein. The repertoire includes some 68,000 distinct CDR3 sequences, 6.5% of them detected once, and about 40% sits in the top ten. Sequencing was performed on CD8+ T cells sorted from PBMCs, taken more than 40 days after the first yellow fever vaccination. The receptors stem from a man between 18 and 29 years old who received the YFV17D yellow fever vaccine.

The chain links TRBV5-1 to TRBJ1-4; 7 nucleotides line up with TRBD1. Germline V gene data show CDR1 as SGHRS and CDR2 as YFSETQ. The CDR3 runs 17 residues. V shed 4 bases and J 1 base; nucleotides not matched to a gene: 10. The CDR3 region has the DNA TGCGCCAGCAGCCAGGCGAAGACAGGGTTAACTAATGAAAAACTGTTTTTT. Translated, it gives CASSQAKTGLTNEKLFF.

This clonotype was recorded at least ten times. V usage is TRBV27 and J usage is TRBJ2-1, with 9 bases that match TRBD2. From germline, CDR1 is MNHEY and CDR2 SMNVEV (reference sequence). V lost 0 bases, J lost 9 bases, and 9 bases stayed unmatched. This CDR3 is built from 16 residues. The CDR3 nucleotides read TGTGCCAGCAGTTTATCGACCGGCGGGGGGGCTCGTGAGCAGTTCTTC. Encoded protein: CASSLSTGGGAREQFF.

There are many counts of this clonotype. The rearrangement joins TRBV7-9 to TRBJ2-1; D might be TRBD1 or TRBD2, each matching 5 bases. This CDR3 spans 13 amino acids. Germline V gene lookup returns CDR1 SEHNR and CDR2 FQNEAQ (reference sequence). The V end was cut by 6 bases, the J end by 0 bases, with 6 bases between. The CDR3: CASRGDSYNEQFF. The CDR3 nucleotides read TGTGCCAGCAGGGGGGACTCCTACAATGAGCAGTTCTTC.

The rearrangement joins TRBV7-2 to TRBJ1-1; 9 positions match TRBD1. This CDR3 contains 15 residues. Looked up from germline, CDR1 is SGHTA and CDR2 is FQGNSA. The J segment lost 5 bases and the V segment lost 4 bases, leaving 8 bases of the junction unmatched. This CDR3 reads CASSSYRGRRTEAFF. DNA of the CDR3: TGTGCCAGCAGCTCCTACAGGGGGCGGCGGACTGAAGCTTTCTTT.

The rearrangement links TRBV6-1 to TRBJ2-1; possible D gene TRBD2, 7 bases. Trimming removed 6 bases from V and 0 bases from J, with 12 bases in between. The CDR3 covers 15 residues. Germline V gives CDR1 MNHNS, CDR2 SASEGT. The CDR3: CASRRGGSSYNEQFF. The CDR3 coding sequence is TGTGCCAGCAGGAGGGGGGGAAGCTCCTACAATGAGCAGTTCTTC.